These 21 T cell receptor beta chains came from one sample sequenced in a study of cytomegalovirus exposure and HLA in healthy donors. The protocol was immunoSEQ multiplex PCR, while the TCRdb copy is restricted to in-frame clones and leaves out a portion. Of roughly 70,000 clones listed, 85% to 95% are singletons. Specimen: PBMCs. These TCRs come from a man between 18 and 35 years old in good health and CMV-seronegative.

The CDR3 sequence: CASKKPIQPQHF. Here the CDR3 DNA reads TGTGCCAGCAAGAAGCCCATTCAGCCCCAGCATTTT. The chain recombines TRBV6-5 with TRBJ1-5; D remains unclear. This CDR3 is built from 12 residues. CDR1 and CDR2 from the germline V gene are MNHEY and SVGAGI. Trimming pared 7 bases from V and 6 bases from J, leaving 10 bases between.

The rearrangement joins TRBV7-2 to TRBJ2-7; possible D gene TRBD1, 5 bases. The CDR3 runs to 13 residues. The germline V gene encodes CDR1 SGHTA and CDR2 FQGNSA. V lost 3 bases to trimming and J lost 1 base, with 7 bases between them. The CDR3 is CASSFTGSYEQYF. CDR3 nucleotide sequence: TGTGCCAGCAGCTTTACAGGTTCCTACGAGCAGTACTTC.

The chain has TRBV19 and TRBJ1-2; TRBD1 agrees at 9 bases. The CDR3 contains 13 residues. Germline lookup yields CDR1 LNHDA and CDR2 SQIVND (reference sequence). V was clipped by 7 bases and J by 7 bases; unmatched bases: 7. CDR3 coding DNA: TGTGCCAGTAACACCGGGACAGGGAGTGGCTACACCTTC. This sequence encodes CASNTGTGSGYTF.

The gene calls are TRBV27 and TRBJ2-3, with TRBD2 matching 10 bases. Germline-derived CDR1 and CDR2 are MNHEY and SMNVEV (reference sequence). V shed 7 bases, J shed 3 bases, and the junction held 7 bases outside the gene matches. CDR3 length: 15 amino acids. The CDR3 loop is CASTLSGGRTDTQYF. The CDR3 DNA follows: TGTGCCAGCACCCTTAGCGGGGGGAGGACAGATACGCAGTATTTT.

This sequence joins TRBV7-9 and TRBJ2-7; possible D gene TRBD2, 7 bases. CDR1 and CDR2 from the germline V gene are SEHNR and FQNEAQ (reference sequence). The germline V and J ends were trimmed by 6 bases and 1 base, with 19 bases remaining between them. This CDR3 is built from 16 residues. CDR3 coding DNA: TGTGCCAGCAGTCTCCCTTTCGGGGGGCTATCCTACGAGCAGTACTTC. The encoded protein is CASSLPFGGLSYEQYF.

This chain joins TRBV4-1 and TRBJ2-5; D possibly corresponds to TRBD2 (5 bases). The germline V and J ends were trimmed by 1 base and 4 bases, with 13 bases remaining between them. CDR3 size: 15 residues. The germline gives CDR1 MGHRA, CDR2 YSYEKL. The CDR3 nucleotides are TGCGCCAGCAGCCAAGTGTCTGTTGGAGGAGAGACCCAGTACTTC. It is translated as CASSQVSVGGETQYF.

V gene TRBV19 combines with J gene TRBJ2-7; TRBD2 matches 9 bases. CDR3 size: 17 residues. Trimming cost V 1 base and J 0 bases; bases outside gene matches: 7. Germline CDR1 is LNHDA and CDR2 is SQIVND (reference sequence). CDR3 protein: CASSIVAPSGASYEQYF. CDR3 nucleotide sequence: TGTGCCAGTAGTATAGTCGCGCCTAGCGGGGCCTCCTACGAGCAGTACTTC.

This chain joins TRBV6-5 and TRBJ2-7; TRBD2 is a possible D gene (5 bases). CDR3 length equals 14 residues. V was cut by 5 bases and J by 0 bases, with 11 bases left in between. From germline, CDR1 is MNHEY and CDR2 SVGAGI. CDR3 loop: CASSRGIGSYEQYF. DNA for the CDR3: TGTGCCAGCAGTAGAGGGATTGGCTCCTACGAGCAGTACTTC.

This clone came up once. The gene calls are TRBV7-9 and TRBJ2-2; 8 bases line up with TRBD1. The trim removed 1 base at V and 4 bases at J, leaving 8 bases unmatched. Germline V gene sequence: CDR1 SEHNR, CDR2 FQNEAQ (reference sequence). CDR3 size: 17 residues. The CDR3 DNA sequence: TGTGCCAGCAGCTTAGGAACAGGGGGAGCCTCCACCGGGGAGCTGTTTTTT. Translating gives CASSLGTGGASTGELFF.

V is TRBV6-1 and J is TRBJ2-7; possibly TRBD1 for D (5 bases). This CDR3 has 15 amino acids. Looked up from germline, CDR1 is MNHNS and CDR2 is SASEGT. V lost 6 bases, J lost 3 bases, and 18 bases lay in between. CDR3 amino acids: CASRSSRERFYEQYF. Written as DNA, the CDR3 is TGTGCCAGCAGATCAAGCAGGGAACGGTTCTACGAGCAGTACTTC.

The rearrangement joins TRBV2 to TRBJ2-1; 11 bases align to TRBD1. V was pared by 5 bases and J by 9 bases, with 3 bases of the junction left unmatched. This CDR3 spans 13 amino acids. Germline CDR1 SNHLY, CDR2 FYNNEI. CDR3 coding DNA: TGTGCCAGCAGTTGGGACAGGGGGATTGAGCAGTTCTTC. This encodes CASSWDRGIEQFF.

V usage is TRBV19 and J usage is TRBJ1-5; D gene uncertain. The CDR3 sequence is 14 residues long. From germline, CDR1 is LNHDA and CDR2 SQIVND (reference sequence). Trimming shortened V by 6 bases and J by 7 bases, and 16 bases separated the two germline ends. CDR3 loop: CASRQWEEGQPQHF. In DNA form, the CDR3 reads TGTGCCAGTAGACAATGGGAGGAGGGCCAGCCCCAGCATTTT.

The chain is built from TRBV15 and TRBJ1-5, with TRBD1 matching 7 bases. CDR1 and CDR2 (germline): LNHNV, YYDKDF (reference sequence). With 1 base clipped from V and 3 bases from J, the junction kept 6 bases outside the gene matches. The CDR3 runs 16 residues. The CDR3 sequence: CATSRVGTAPNQPQHF. CDR3 sequence (DNA): TGTGCCACCAGCAGAGTAGGGACAGCTCCCAATCAGCCCCAGCATTTT.

The gene calls are TRBV5-6 and TRBJ1-1, with 7 positions matching TRBD1. This CDR3 spans 14 amino acids. J was trimmed by 5 bases and V by 2 bases; bases with no gene match: 6. Germline CDR1 and CDR2: SGHDT and YYEEEE. The DNA of the CDR3 is TGTGCCAGCAGCTTTTCTGACAGGGCGACTGAAGCTTTCTTT. It translates to CASSFSDRATEAFF. Together with reference TRBV5-6 and TRBJ1-1, the CDR3 gives the full variable domain: DAGVTQSPTHLIKTRGQQVTLRCSPKSGHDTVSWYQQALGQGPQFIFQYYEEEERQRGNFPDRFSGHQFPNYSSELNVNALLLGDSALYLCASSFSDRATEAFFGQGTRLTVV.

The DNA of the CDR3 is TGTGCCAGCAGAATGAGCACCGGGGAGCTGTTTTTT. It specifies CASRMSTGELFF. The V and J genes are TRBV6-6 and TRBJ2-2; D gene unclear. The V gene's germline CDR1 is MNHNY and CDR2 SVGAGI (reference sequence). Trimming took off 6 bases at V and 4 bases at J, with 6 bases between the two ends. The CDR3 runs to 12 residues.

The CDR3: CASSPWGENQPQHF. The CDR3 bases are TGTGCCAGCAGTCCCTGGGGGGAGAATCAGCCCCAGCATTTT. The rearrangement uses TRBV27 and TRBJ1-5; a possible D gene is TRBD1 (5 bases). V was cut by 5 bases and J by 4 bases, with 12 bases left in between. The length of the CDR3 is 14 residues. From germline, CDR1 is MNHEY and CDR2 SMNVEV (reference sequence).

This clone was recorded once. V gene TRBV7-8 combines with J gene TRBJ2-7, with TRBD1 identical over 9 bases. V lost 5 bases to trimming and J lost 7 bases; unmatched junction nucleotides: 3. Germline V CDR1 and CDR2: SGHVS, FQNEAQ. The CDR3 is 12 amino acids. This chain's CDR3 is CASSIDRGEQYF. The CDR3 DNA follows: TGTGCCAGCAGCATCGACAGGGGGGAGCAGTACTTC.

CDR3 residues: CASSSEEGARSRYTF. The DNA of the CDR3 is TGTGCCAGCAGCTCCGAGGAGGGGGCCCGCTCGCGCTACACCTTC. V is TRBV7-9 and J is TRBJ1-2; 7 bases fit TRBD1. The CDR3 has 15 amino acids. Germline V lookup: CDR1 SEHNR, CDR2 FQNEAQ (reference sequence). The junction had 14 bases not matched to a gene; V was cut back by 4 bases and J by 9 bases.

This clone has a single count. The V call is TRBV9, the J call TRBJ1-2, with 10 bases matching TRBD1. V was clipped by 6 bases and J by 5 bases; unmatched bases: 7. The CDR3 loop spans 14 amino acids. The germline CDR1 and CDR2 sequences are SGDLS and YYNGEE. The CDR3 coding sequence is TGTGCCAGCATCTCCGGGACAGGGGATTATGGCTACACCTTC. Protein: CASISGTGDYGYTF.

The rearrangement links TRBV27 to TRBJ2-7, with D hard to call. Germline CDR1 is MNHEY and CDR2 is SMNVEV (reference sequence). The V gene lost 4 bases and the J gene lost 4 bases, with 8 bases spanning the gap. The CDR3 is 12 residues long. CDR3 sequence: CASSSRLYEQYF. CDR3 in DNA: TGTGCCAGCAGTTCACGACTTTACGAGCAGTACTTC.

V and J are TRBV21-1 and TRBJ1-3; TRBD1 is the table's D call and was not checked against the DNA. TRBV21-1 is a pseudogene locus. This CDR3 region has 17 residues. This CDR3 is CASSKRLGQGSGNTIYF. CDR3 nucleotides: TGTGCCAGCAGCAAAAGGTTGGGACAGGGCTCTGGAAACACCATATATTTT.